What follows are 8 T cell receptor beta chains derived from one specimen sequenced in a study of OX40 agonist ivuxolimab in advanced cancers. Profiled with immunoSEQ multiplex PCR; TCRdb holds only in-frame clones, not every one. The sample includes roughly 100,000 clones, around 90% of them seen just once. The input for sequencing was CD4+ or CD8+ T cells sorted from blood, taken in a trial of the OX40 agonist ivuxolimab. The receptors were gathered from an adult with an advanced solid tumor such as melanoma, head and neck, liver or kidney cancer.

This clone was picked up one time. The chain joins TRBV27 to TRBJ1-2, with D possibly matching TRBD1 (5 bases). This CDR3 comprises 15 residues. Trimming stripped 5 bases from V and 7 bases from J, with 20 bases between. Germline loops: CDR1 MNHEY, CDR2 SMNVEV (reference sequence). The CDR3 sequence is CASSPLKRGSRGYTF. Written as DNA, the CDR3 is TGTGCCAGCAGTCCTCTGAAGAGGGGCTCCCGTGGCTACACCTTC.

This chain links TRBV19 with TRBJ1-3; D gene uncertain. Deletions cut 5 bases from V and 2 bases from J, with 10 bases between. Germline CDR1 LNHDA, CDR2 SQIVND (reference sequence). The CDR3 sequence is 14 residues long. CDR3 loop: CASSEGSPGNTIYF. DNA for the CDR3: TGTGCCAGTAGTGAGGGTAGCCCTGGAAACACCATATATTTT.

This clone was counted only a few times. The CDR3 coding sequence is TGTGCCAGCAGCGGGGACAGGTTGAACACTGAAGCTTTCTTT. Protein sequence: CASSGDRLNTEAFF. V is TRBV9 and J is TRBJ1-1, with 8 bases matching TRBD1. The germline gives CDR1 SGDLS, CDR2 YYNGEE. The CDR3 runs 14 residues. V was pared by 3 bases and J by 0 bases, with 1 base of the junction left unmatched.

The chain joins TRBV7-8 to TRBJ2-2; D is unresolved. Per the germline V gene, CDR1 is SGHVS and CDR2 is FQNEAQ. The CDR3 sequence is 19 residues long. With 1 base removed from V and 3 bases from J, the gap between germline ends came to 21 bases. CDR3 DNA: TGTGCCAGCAGCTTAGTTGTCCGGCTCGGGCTAGATTACACCGGGGAGCTGTTTTTT. Protein sequence: CASSLVVRLGLDYTGELFF.

The rearrangement uses TRBV27 and TRBJ2-2; 7 bases map to TRBD2. This CDR3 region has 14 residues. V was pared by 6 bases and J by 3 bases, with 4 bases of the junction left unmatched. Looked up from germline, CDR1 is MNHEY and CDR2 is SMNVEV (reference sequence). The CDR3 DNA sequence: TGTGCCAGCAGGCTAGCGGCTTACACCGGGGAGCTGTTTTTT. Its translation: CASRLAAYTGELFF.

This chain links TRBV27 with TRBJ2-1; D unclear. CDR3 length: 15 residues. Germline lookup yields CDR1 MNHEY and CDR2 SMNVEV (reference sequence). V lost 7 bases to trimming and J lost 5 bases, with 18 bases between them. The CDR3 coding sequence is TGTGCCAGCACCCGACTCGCCTTGGGAAACAATGAGCAGTTCTTC. Amino acids: CASTRLALGNNEQFF.

The genes are TRBV29-1 and TRBJ2-1; 16 bases map to TRBD2. Germline CDR1 SQVTM, CDR2 ANQGSEA. The junction had 6 bases not matched to a gene; V was cut back by 2 bases and J by 5 bases. This CDR3 region has 17 residues. The CDR3 spells CSVELGLAGGPDNEQFF. CDR3 nucleotides: TGCAGCGTTGAATTGGGACTAGCGGGAGGGCCGGACAATGAGCAGTTCTTC.

V and J are TRBV27 and TRBJ1-5; 9 nucleotides match TRBD1. CDR1 and CDR2 (germline): MNHEY, SMNVEV (reference sequence). This CDR3 is 14 amino acids long. V trimming: 6 bases; J trimming: 7 bases; junction bases outside the gene matches: 7. The CDR3 here is CASSTGQGKQPQHF. DNA of the CDR3: TGTGCCAGCAGCACGGGACAGGGAAAGCAGCCCCAGCATTTT.